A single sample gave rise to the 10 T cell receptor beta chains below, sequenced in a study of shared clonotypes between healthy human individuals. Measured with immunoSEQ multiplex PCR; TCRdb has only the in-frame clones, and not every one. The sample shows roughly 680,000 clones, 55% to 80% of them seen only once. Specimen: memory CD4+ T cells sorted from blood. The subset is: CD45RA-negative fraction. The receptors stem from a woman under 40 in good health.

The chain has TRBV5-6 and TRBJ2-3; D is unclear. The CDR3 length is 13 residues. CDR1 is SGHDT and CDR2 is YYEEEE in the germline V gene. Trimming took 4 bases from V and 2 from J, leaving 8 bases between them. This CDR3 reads CASSATTTDTQYF. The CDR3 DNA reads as TGTGCCAGCAGCGCAACTACCACAGATACGCAGTATTTT.

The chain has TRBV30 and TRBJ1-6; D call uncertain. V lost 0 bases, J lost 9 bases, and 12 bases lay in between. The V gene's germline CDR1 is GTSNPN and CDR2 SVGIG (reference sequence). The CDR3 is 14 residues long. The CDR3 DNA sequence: TGTGCCTGGAGTGTACGGGCTGGGGTTTCACCCCTCCACTTT. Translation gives CAWSVRAGVSPLHF.

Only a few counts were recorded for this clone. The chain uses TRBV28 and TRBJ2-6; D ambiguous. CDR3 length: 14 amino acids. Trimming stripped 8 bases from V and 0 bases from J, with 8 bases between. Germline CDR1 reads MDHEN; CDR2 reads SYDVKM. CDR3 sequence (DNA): TGTGCCAGCTCAAGAGCCTCTGGGGCCAACGTCCTGACTTTC. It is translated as CASSRASGANVLTF.

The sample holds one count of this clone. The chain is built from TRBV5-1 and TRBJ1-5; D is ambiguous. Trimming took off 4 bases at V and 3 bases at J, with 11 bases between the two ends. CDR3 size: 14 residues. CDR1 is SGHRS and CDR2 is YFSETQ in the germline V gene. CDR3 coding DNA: TGCGCCAGCAGCCTGGACGGATACAATCAGCCCCAGCATTTT. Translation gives CASSLDGYNQPQHF.

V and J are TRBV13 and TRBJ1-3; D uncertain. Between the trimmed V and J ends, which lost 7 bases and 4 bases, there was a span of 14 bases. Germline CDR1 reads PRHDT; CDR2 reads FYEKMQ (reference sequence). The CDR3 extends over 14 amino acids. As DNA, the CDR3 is TGTGCCAGCACCGAACAGACTTCGGGAAACACCATATATTTT. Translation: CASTEQTSGNTIYF.

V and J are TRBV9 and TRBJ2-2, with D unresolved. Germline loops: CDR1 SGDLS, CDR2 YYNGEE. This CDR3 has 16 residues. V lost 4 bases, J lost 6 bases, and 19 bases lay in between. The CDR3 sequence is CASSPWAANRAGELFF. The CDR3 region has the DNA TGTGCCAGCAGCCCTTGGGCAGCGAACCGTGCCGGGGAGCTGTTTTTT.

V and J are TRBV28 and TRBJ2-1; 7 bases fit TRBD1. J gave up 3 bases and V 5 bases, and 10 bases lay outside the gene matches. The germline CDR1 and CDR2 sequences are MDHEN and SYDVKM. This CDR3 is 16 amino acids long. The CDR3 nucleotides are TGTGCCAGCAGTCAGGGACAGACACCCATCTACAATGAGCAGTTCTTC. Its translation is CASSQGQTPIYNEQFF. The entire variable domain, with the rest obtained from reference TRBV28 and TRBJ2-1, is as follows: DVKVTQSSRYLVKRTGEKVFLECVQDMDHENMFWYRQDPGLGLRLIYFSYDVKMKEKGDIPEGYSVSREKKERFSLILESASTNQTSMYLCASSQGQTPIYNEQFFGPGTRLTVL.

The CDR3 spells CASSSPKADRGRGHF. The CDR3 DNA reads TGTGCCAGCAGTTCCCCTAAGGCCGACAGGGGTCGGGGGCATTTT. The chain combines TRBV28 with TRBJ1-5; 8 bases agree with TRBD1. V lost 4 bases to trimming and J lost 15 bases; unmatched junction nucleotides: 17. The CDR3 extends over 15 amino acids. Germline loops: CDR1 MDHEN, CDR2 SYDVKM. The complete variable domain, with remaining parts taken from reference TRBV28 and TRBJ1-5, reads DVKVTQSSRYLVKRTGEKVFLECVQDMDHENMFWYRQDPGLGLRLIYFSYDVKMKEKGDIPEGYSVSREKKERFSLILESASTNQTSMYLCASSSPKADRGRGHFGDGTRLSIL.

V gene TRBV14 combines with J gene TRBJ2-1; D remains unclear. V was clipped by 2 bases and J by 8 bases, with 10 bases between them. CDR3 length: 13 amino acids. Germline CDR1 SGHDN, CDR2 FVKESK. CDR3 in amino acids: CASSQSRGHEQFF. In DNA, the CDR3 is TGTGCCAGCAGCCAAAGTAGAGGTCATGAGCAGTTCTTC.

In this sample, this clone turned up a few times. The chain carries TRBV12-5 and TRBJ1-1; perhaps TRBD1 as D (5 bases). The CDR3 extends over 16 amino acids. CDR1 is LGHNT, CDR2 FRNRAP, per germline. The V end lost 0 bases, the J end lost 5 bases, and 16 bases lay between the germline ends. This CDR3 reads CASGLVRSGGWTEAFF. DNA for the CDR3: TGTGCTAGTGGTTTGGTACGTTCCGGGGGGTGGACTGAAGCTTTCTTT.